This T cell receptor beta chain was sequenced for a study of breast tumors, draining lymph nodes, adjacent tissues. Findings and caveats of the study: The data were judged consistent with most tumor T cells coming from lymph node and expanding in tumor. Tumor repertoires ranked between lymph nodes and nontumor tissue in diversity, with V and J gene preferences. Luminal-like breast cancer showed significantly higher tumor–nontumor repertoire similarity than basal-like.

TCRdb redid the calling of the multiplex PCR reads with MiXCR, one entry per CDR3 protein. Altogether fewer than 80,000 distinct CDR3 sequences are present, around 43% being singletons, with the ten largest covering around 8%. With respect to this clonotype: Its matching antigen is unknown. The junction departs from germline at one end; a sequencing error may be responsible.

Per the germline V gene, CDR1 is SGHTA and CDR2 is FQGTGA. The CDR3 has 13 amino acids. This chain links TRBV7-3 with TRBJ1-6; tentatively, D is TRBD1 (6 bases). The sample taken for sequencing was breast tumor tissue. The TCR comes from a female donor with breast cancer. Some clones in this sample may be carry-over from other donors' samples. CDR3 nucleotides: TGTGCCAGCAACGAACAGGGCAGGACACCCCTCAACTTT. It yields the protein CASNEQGRTPLNF.